The 7 T cell receptor beta chains reported below all come from one sample, sequenced in a study of blood T cell repertoires in COVID-19. Profiled with immunoSEQ multiplex PCR; TCRdb holds only in-frame clones, not every one. The sample holds around 87,000 clones; 90% are singletons and the top ten take roughly 1.5%. What was sequenced was peripheral blood. These receptors all come from a human donor with active COVID-19. The donor label of this sample is uncertain.

This chain uses TRBV18 with TRBJ1-3, with 9 bases that match TRBD1. There are 17 residues in the CDR3. Germline lookup yields CDR1 KGHSH and CDR2 LQKENI. Trimming removed 2 bases from V and 6 bases from J; junction bases left unmatched: 11. The CDR3, as DNA: TGTGCCAGCTCACCATACCAGGGACAGGGCGCTGAAAACACCATATATTTT. Residues: CASSPYQGQGAENTIYF.

This clone was seen a handful of times. V usage is TRBV27 and J usage is TRBJ2-7, with D perhaps matching TRBD2 (6 bases). This CDR3 comprises 15 residues. The V end was cut by 0 bases, the J end by 0 bases, with 9 bases between. Germline values: CDR1 MNHEY, CDR2 SMNVEV (reference sequence). The DNA of the CDR3 is TGTGCCAGCAGTTTATCGGGCGGGAACTCCTACGAGCAGTACTTC. It translates to CASSLSGGNSYEQYF.

This clone occurred a few times. The chain couples TRBV7-2 to TRBJ1-2; 9 nucleotides match TRBD1. This CDR3 is built from 15 residues. The trim removed 2 bases at V and 4 bases at J, leaving 5 bases unmatched. CDR1 and CDR2 from the germline V gene are SGHTA and FQGNSA. The CDR3 nucleotides are TGTGCCAGCAGCTTAAGGTGGACAGGGGCCTATGGCTACACCTTC. It translates to CASSLRWTGAYGYTF.

V gene TRBV5-4 combines with J gene TRBJ2-2; TRBD2 agrees at 10 bases. The CDR3 consists of 19 residues. The germline V gene has CDR1 SGHNT and CDR2 YYREEE (reference sequence). The junction had 13 bases not matched to a gene; V was cut back by 4 bases and J by 1 base. In nucleotides, the CDR3 is TGTGCCAGCAGCCTGACCCTGGGTAGCGGGGGGCTGAACACCGGGGAGCTGTTTTTT. Amino acids: CASSLTLGSGGLNTGELFF. Complete variable domain (other parts from reference TRBV5-4 and TRBJ2-2): ETGVTQSPTHLIKTRGQQVTLRCSSQSGHNTVSWYQQALGQGPQFIFQYYREEENGRGNFPPRFSGLQFPNYSSELNVNALELDDSALYLCASSLTLGSGGLNTGELFFGEGSRLTVL.

The chain carries TRBV12-3 or TRBV12-4 and TRBJ2-3; weak D call: TRBD2 (6 bases). This CDR3 is built from 12 residues. Deletions cut 6 bases from V and 6 bases from J, with 10 bases between. CDR3 amino acids: CASRPGGDTQYF. CDR3 nucleotide sequence: TGTGCCAGCAGACCTGGGGGGGATACGCAGTATTTT.

The chain links TRBV19 to TRBJ1-1; D is unresolved. Looked up from germline, CDR1 is LNHDA and CDR2 is SQIVND (reference sequence). This CDR3 is built from 16 residues. The V end lost 5 bases, the J end lost 0 bases, and 16 bases lay between the germline ends. The CDR3: CASSPRGNSLNTEAFF. In DNA form, the CDR3 reads TGTGCCAGTAGTCCCAGAGGGAACAGCTTGAACACTGAAGCTTTCTTT.

This clone was counted a few times. V usage is TRBV18 and J usage is TRBJ1-2; D call uncertain. Germline CDR1 KGHSH, CDR2 LQKENI. V lost 2 bases and J 7 bases, leaving 14 bases between the germline ends. The CDR3 has 14 amino acids. The CDR3 DNA is TGTGCCAGCTCACCATCAGAGGTTAGGCTTGGCTACACCTTC. It specifies CASSPSEVRLGYTF.